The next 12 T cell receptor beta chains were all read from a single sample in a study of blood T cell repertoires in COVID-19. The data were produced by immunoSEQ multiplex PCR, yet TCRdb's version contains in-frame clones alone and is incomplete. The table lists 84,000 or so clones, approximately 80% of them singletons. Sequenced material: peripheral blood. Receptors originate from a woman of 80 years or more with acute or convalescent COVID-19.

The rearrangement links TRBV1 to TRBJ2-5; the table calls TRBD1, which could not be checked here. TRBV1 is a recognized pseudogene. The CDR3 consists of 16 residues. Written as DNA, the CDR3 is TGCACCAGCAGCCAAGACAGGGGTCCTCTCCAAGAGACCCAGTACTTC. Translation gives CTSSQDRGPLQETQYF.

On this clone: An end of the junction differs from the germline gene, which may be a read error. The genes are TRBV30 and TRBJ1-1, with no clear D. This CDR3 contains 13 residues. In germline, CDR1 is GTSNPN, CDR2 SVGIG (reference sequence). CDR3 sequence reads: CAWRRVGNTEASF. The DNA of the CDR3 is TGTGCCTGGAGGCGGGTCGGAAACACTGAAGCTTCCTTT.

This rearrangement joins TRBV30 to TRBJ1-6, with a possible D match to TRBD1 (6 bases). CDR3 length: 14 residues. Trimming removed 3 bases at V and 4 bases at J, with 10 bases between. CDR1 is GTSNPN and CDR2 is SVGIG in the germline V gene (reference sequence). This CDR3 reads CAWREQGYNSPLHF. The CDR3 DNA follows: TGTGCCTGGAGAGAACAGGGATATAATTCACCCCTCCACTTT.

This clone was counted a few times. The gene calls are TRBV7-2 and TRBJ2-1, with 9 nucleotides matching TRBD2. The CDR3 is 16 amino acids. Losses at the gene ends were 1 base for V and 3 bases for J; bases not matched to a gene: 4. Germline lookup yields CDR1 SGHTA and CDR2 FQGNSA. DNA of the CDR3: TGTGCCAGCAGCTTAGATGCGGGGGGGAGCTACAATGAGCAGTTCTTC. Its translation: CASSLDAGGSYNEQFF.

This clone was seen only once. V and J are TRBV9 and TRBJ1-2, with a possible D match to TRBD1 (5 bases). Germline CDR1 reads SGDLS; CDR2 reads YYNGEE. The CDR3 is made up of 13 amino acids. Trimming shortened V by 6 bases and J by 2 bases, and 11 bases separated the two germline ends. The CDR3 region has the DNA TGTGCCAGCACTGGGGCGCACAACTATGGCTACACCTTC. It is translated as CASTGAHNYGYTF.

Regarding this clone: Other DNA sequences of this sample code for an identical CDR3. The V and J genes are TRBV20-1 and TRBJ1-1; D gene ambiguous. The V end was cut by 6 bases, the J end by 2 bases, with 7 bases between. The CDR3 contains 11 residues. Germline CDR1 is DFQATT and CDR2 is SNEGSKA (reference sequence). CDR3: CSARVNTEAFF. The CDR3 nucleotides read TGCAGTGCCCGGGTAAACACTGAAGCTTTCTTT.

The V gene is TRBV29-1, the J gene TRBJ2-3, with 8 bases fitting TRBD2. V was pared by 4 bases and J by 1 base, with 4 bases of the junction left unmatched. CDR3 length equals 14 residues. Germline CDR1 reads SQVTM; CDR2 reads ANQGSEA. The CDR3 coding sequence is TGCAGCGTTGTGGGGCGGGGGGGCACAGATACGCAGTATTTT. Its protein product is CSVVGRGGTDTQYF.

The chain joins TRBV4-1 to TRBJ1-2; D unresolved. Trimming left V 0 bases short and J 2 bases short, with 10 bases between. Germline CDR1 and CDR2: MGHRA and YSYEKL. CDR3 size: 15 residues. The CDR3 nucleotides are TGCGCCAGCAGCCAAGATCCGACACGAAACTATGGCTACACCTTC. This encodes CASSQDPTRNYGYTF.

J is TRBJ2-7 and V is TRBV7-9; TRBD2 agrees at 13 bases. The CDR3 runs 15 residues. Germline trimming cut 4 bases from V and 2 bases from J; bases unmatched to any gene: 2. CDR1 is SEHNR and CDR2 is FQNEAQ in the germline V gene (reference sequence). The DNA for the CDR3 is TGTGCCAGCAGCTCAGGACTAGCGGGGGCCTACGAGCAGTACTTC. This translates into CASSSGLAGAYEQYF.

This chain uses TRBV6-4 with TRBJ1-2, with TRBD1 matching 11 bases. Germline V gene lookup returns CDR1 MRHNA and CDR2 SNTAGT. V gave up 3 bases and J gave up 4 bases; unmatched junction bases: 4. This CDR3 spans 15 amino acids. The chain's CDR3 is CASSDGTGGGYGYTF. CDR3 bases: TGTGCCAGCAGTGATGGGACAGGGGGAGGCTATGGCTACACCTTC.

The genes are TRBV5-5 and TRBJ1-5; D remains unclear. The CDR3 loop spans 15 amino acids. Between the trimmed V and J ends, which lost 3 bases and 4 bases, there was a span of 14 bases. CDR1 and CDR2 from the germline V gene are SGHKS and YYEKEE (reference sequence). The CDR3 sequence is CASSSSGDQNQPQHF. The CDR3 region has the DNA TGTGCCAGCAGCTCGTCGGGTGATCAAAATCAGCCCCAGCATTTT.

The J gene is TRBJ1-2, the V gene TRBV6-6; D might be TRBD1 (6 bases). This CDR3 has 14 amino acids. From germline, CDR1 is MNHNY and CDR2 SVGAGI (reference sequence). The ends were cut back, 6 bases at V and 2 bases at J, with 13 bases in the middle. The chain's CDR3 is CASSRDTTNYGYTF. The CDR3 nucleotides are TGTGCCAGCAGCAGGGACACTACGAACTATGGCTACACCTTC.